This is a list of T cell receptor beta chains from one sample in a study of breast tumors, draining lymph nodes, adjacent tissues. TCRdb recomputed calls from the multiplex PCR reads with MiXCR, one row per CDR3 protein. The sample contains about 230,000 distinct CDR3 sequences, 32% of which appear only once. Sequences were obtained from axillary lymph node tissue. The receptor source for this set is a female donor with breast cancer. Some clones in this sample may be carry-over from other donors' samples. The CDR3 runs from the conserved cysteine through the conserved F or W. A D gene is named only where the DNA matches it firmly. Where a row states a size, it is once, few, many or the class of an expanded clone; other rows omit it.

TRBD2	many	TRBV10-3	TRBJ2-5	TGTGCCATCAGTGACAGCCTAGCGGGGGGACAAGAGACCCAGTGCTTC	CAISDSLAGGQETQCF
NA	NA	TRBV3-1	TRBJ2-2	TGTGCCAGCAGCCAAAGGCTACGAGGGGGGACAAACACCGGGGAGCTGTTTTTT	CASSQRLRGGTNTGELFF
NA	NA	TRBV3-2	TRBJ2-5	TGCGTCGGGGGCAGGGAACAAGGGACCCAGTACTTC	CVGGREQGTQYF
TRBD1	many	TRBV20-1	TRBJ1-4	TGCAGTGTCGCACAGGGGGCTAATGAAAAACTGTTTTTT	CSVAQGANEKLFF
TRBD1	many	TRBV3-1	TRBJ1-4	TGTGCCAGCAGCCCATGGACAGGGGCTGAAAAACTGTTTTTT	CASSPWTGAEKLFF
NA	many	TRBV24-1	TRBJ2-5	TGTGCCACCAGGCCGACAGGTTCAGAGACCCAGTACTTC	CATRPTGSETQYF
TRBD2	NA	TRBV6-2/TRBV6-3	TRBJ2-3	TGTGCCAGCAGTCCCCCCGAGCGGGAGCAGACAGATACGCAGTATTTT	CASSPPEREQTDTQYF
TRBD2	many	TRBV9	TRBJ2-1	TGTGCCAGCAGCCACGATAAACTAGCGGGAGGACGCCATGAGCAGTTCTTC	CASSHDKLAGGRHEQFF
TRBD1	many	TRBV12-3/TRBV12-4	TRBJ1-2	TGTGCCAGCAGGCCAACAGGGGTTTCTAACTATGGCTACACCTTC	CASRPTGVSNYGYTF
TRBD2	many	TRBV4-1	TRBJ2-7	TGCGCCAGCAGCTCCCGTATCTCACGGGAGGGTGGCGAGCAGTACTTC	CASSSRISREGGEQYF
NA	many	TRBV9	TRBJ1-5	TGTGCCAGCAGCGTAGGCCCCAAGCAGCCCCAGCATTTT	CASSVGPKQPQHF
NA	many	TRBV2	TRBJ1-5	TGTGCCAGTTTAGAGGGCAGAAATTGGAATCAGCCCCAGCATTTT	CASLEGRNWNQPQHF
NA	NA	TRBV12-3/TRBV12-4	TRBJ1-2	TGTGCCAGCAGCACCAGTGTCCCTTTTAGAGTGGCTATATTCTTATGTGCTAACTATGGCTACACCTTC	CASSTSVPFRVAIFLCANYGYTF
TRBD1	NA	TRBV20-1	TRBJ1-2	TGCAGTGCTATAGGGACAGCATTATACTATGGCTACACCTTC	CSAIGTALYYGYTF
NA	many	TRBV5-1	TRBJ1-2	TGCGCCAGCAGCTTAGTTTCAGGGGCGGATGGCTACACCTTC	CASSLVSGADGYTF
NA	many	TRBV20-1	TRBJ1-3	TGCAGTGCCGTAAAGGACGGCATTTCGAACACCATATATTTT	CSAVKDGISNTIYF
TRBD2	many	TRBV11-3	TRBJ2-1	TGTGCCAGCAGCTTGGGACTAGCGGATGAGCAGTTCTTC	CASSLGLADEQFF
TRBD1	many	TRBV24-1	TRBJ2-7	TGTGCCGCCAGTGACCACAGGGGACGCGAGCAGTACTTC	CAASDHRGREQYF
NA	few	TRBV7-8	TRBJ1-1	TGTGCCAGCAGCGATACGGGGGGGATTACTGAAGCTTTCTTT	CASSDTGGITEAFF
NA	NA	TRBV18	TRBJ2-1	TGTGCCAGCTCACCCTCGGTTGAGCAGCTCTTC	CASSPSVEQLF
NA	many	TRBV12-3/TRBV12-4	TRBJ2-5	TGTGCCAGCAGTTTCGGGGGTCTCAAAGAGACCCAGTACTTC	CASSFGGLKETQYF
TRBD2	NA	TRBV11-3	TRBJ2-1	TGTGTCAGCAGCTTAGAGCGGGGGGGAGACGGTGAGCAGTTCTTC	CVSSLERGGDGEQFF
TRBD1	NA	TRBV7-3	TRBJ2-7	TGTGCCAGCAGCTTGGACAGGGGTTTTGACGAGCAGTACTTC	CASSLDRGFDEQYF
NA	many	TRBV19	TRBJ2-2	TGTGCCAGTAGTATCGGTGGGGGTGTGAAGACCGGGGAGCTGTTTTTT	CASSIGGGVKTGELFF
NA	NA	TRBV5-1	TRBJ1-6	TGCGCCAGCAGCTTGGAAGCGGGTGGGAGCACCCTCCACTTT	CASSLEAGGSTLHF
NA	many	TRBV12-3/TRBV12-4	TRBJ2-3	TGTGCCAGCAGTCGGAGGGCAGGGACAGATACGCAGTATTTT	CASSRRAGTDTQYF
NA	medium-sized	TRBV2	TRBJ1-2	TGTGCCAGCAGTGAAGGGGAGCGGCATGGCTACACCTTC	CASSEGERHGYTF
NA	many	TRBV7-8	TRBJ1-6	TGTGCCAGCACCAAGACTGGAAGCTCCTATAATTCACCCCTCCACTTT	CASTKTGSSYNSPLHF
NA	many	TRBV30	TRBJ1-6	TGTGCCTGGAGCTCAGGCGTTCAGGGACCCTATAATTCACCCCTCCACTTT	CAWSSGVQGPYNSPLHF
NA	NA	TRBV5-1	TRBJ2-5	TGCGCCAGCAGCCCGGACGGGACTTCTCAAGAGACCCAGTACTTC	CASSPDGTSQETQYF
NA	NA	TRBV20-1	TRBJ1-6	TGCAGTGCTTCCTCCGAGGGAGGGAGCTCCTATAATTCACCCCTCCACTTT	CSASSEGGSSYNSPLHF
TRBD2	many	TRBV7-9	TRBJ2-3	TGTGCCAGCAGTTCAAGCGGGATTAATACGCAGTATTTT	CASSSSGINTQYF
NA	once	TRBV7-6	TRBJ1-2	TGCGCCAGCAGCTCGACACTCGGGACACAAAAAACCTACGGCTACACCTTC	CASSSTLGTQKTYGYTF
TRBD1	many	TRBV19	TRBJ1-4	TGTGCCAGTAGTAACACCGGGACAGGGGGCAGAAAACTGTTTTTT	CASSNTGTGGRKLFF
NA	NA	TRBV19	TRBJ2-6	TGTGCCAGTAGCTGGGGTCAAACTGAAGCTTTC	CASSWGQTEAF
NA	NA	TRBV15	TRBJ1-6	TGTGCCACCAGCATCCAGAGAGGGGATTCACCCCTCCACTTT	CATSIQRGDSPLHF
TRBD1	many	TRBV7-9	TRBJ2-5	TGTGCCAGCAGCCGTACTTTGACAGGGATCGGCCAAGAGACCCAGTACTTC	CASSRTLTGIGQETQYF
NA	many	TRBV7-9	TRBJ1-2	TGTGCCAGCAGCTCAGGACTCTATGGCTACACCTTC	CASSSGLYGYTF
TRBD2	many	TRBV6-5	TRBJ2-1	TGTGCCAGCAGCCGAACTAGCGGGAGGGCCAATGAGCAGTTCTTC	CASSRTSGRANEQFF
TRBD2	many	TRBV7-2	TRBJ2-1	TGTGCCAGCAGCTCGCTACCCCTGACTAGCGGCACGAAGGACAATGAGCAGTTCTTC	CASSSLPLTSGTKDNEQFF
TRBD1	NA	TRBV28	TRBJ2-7	TGTGCCACCATCCTGCCCGGACAGGGTCTGCACGAGCAGTACTTC	CATILPGQGLHEQYF
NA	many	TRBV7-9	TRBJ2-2	TGTGCCAGCAGCTCCTCCCACTCCGGGGAGCTGTTTTTT	CASSSSHSGELFF
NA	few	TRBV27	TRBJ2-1	TGTGCCAGCAGTCTTATGGATGGGTGGACAAATGAGCAGTTCTTC	CASSLMDGWTNEQFF
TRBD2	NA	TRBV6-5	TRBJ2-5	TGTGCCAGCGGGAATCGGGGAGGGACCCAATACTTC	CASGNRGGTQYF
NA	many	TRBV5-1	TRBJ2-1	TGCGCCAGCAGCTACGGACAGAGGGGTACTCAGTTCTTC	CASSYGQRGTQFF
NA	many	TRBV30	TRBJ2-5	TGTGCCTTAGAGCGAGGCGAGACCCAGTACTTC	CALERGETQYF
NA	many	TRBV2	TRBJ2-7	TGTGCCAGGGGGACTGGGCTCGGCGAGCAGTACTTC	CARGTGLGEQYF
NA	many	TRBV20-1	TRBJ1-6	TGCAGTGCTAGAGATTTTTTGGCGGCAGGGGATTCACCCCTCCACTTT	CSARDFLAAGDSPLHF
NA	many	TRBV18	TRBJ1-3	TGTGCCAGCTCACCCTCGATAGGTTCTGGAAACACCATATATTTT	CASSPSIGSGNTIYF
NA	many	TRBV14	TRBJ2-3	TGTGCCAGCAGCCAAGAGAGATGGAGTGGGAGTAGCACAGATACGCAGTATTTT	CASSQERWSGSSTDTQYF
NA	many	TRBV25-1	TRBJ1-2	TGTGCCAGCAGTGATGAGGGACGTAGCCGGAGTGGCTACACCTTC	CASSDEGRSRSGYTF
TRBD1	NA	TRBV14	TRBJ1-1	TGTGCCAGCAGCCAAGACTGGGGACAGACCTACACTGAAGCTTTCTTT	CASSQDWGQTYTEAFF
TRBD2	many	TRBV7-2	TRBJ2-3	TGTGCCAGCAGCTCCGGGACTAGGGAGACAGATACGCAGTATTTT	CASSSGTRETDTQYF